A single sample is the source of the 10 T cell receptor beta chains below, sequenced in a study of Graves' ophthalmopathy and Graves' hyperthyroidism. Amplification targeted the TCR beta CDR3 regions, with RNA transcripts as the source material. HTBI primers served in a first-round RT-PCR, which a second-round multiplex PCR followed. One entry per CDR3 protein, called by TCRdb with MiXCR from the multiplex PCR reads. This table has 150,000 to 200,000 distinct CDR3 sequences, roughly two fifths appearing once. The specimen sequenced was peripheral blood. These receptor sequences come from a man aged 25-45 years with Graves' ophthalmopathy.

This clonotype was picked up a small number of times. CDR3 region: CASSSQGSNQPQHF. CDR3 coding DNA: TGTGCCAGCAGTTCACAGGGAAGCAATCAGCCCCAGCATTTT. V usage is TRBV12-3 or TRBV12-4 and J usage is TRBJ1-5, with a tentative D call TRBD1 (6 bases). Trimming removed 4 bases from V and 1 base from J, with 8 bases in between. This CDR3 spans 14 amino acids.

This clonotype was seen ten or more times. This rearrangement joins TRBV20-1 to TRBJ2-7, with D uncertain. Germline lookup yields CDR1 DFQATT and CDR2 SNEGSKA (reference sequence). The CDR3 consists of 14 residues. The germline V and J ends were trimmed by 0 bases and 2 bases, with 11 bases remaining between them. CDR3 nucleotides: TGCAGTGCTAGAGATTCGCGCCCCACCTACGAGCAGTACTTC. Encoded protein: CSARDSRPTYEQYF.

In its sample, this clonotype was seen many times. The CDR3 nucleotides are TGCGCCAGCAGCACGGGACAGGGCCAAGAGACCCAGTACTTC. It codes for CASSTGQGQETQYF. The chain employs TRBV5-1 and TRBJ2-5, with 9 bases matching TRBD1. The V gene's germline CDR1 is SGHRS and CDR2 YFSETQ. The CDR3 sequence is 14 residues long. Unmatched junction bases numbered 2, after V lost 4 bases and J lost 1 base.

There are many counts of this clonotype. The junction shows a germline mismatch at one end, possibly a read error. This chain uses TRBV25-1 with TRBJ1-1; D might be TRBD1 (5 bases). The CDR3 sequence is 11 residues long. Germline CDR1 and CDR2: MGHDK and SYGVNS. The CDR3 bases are TGTGCCAGCAGTGGATATAGGGGATTGGGGTTT. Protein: CASSGYRGLGF.

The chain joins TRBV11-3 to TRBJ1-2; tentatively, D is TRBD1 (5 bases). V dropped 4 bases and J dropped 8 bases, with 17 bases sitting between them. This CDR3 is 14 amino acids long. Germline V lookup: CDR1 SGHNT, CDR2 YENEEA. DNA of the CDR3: TGTGCCAGCAGCTATCGCGGGGCTGCCCCCGGCTACACCTTC. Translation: CASSYRGAAPGYTF. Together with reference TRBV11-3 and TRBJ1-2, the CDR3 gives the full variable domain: EAGVVQSPRYKIIEKKQPVAFWCNPISGHNTLYWYLQNLGQGPELLIRYENEEAVDDSQLPKDRFSAERLKGVDSTLKIQPAELGDSAVYLCASSYRGAAPGYTFGSGTRLTVV.

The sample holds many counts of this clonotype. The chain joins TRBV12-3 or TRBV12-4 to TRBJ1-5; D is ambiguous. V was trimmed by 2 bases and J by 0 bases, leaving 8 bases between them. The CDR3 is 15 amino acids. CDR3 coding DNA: TGTGCCAGCAGTTTACGGGCCTATAGCAATCAGCCCCAGCATTTT. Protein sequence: CASSLRAYSNQPQHF.

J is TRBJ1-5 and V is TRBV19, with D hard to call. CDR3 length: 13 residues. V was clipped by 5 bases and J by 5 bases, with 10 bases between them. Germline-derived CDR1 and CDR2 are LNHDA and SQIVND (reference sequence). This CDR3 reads CASSATVDQPQHF. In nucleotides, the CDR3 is TGTGCCAGTAGTGCTACGGTTGATCAGCCCCAGCATTTT.

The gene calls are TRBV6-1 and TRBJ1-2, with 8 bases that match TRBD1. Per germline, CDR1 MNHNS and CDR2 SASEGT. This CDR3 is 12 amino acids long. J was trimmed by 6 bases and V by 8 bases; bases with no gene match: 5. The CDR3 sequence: CASSGGVHGYTF. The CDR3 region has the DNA TGTGCCAGCTCAGGGGGCGTGCATGGCTACACCTTC.

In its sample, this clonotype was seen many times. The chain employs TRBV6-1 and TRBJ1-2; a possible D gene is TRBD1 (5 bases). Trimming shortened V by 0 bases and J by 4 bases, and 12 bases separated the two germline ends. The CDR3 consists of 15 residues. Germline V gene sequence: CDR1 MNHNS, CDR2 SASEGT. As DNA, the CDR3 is TGTGCCAGCAGTGAAGCTACGAGGGGTTTCTATGGCTACACCTTC. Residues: CASSEATRGFYGYTF.

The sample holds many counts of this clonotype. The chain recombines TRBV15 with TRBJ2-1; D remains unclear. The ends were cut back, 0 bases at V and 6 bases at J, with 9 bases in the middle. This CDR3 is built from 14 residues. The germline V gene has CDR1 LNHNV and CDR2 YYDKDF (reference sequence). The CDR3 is CATSRDRWGNEQFF. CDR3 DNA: TGTGCCACCAGCAGAGACCGTTGGGGCAATGAGCAGTTCTTC.